This T cell receptor beta chain is drawn from a study of identical twins. General study results and limits: Out-of-frame alpha sequences common to twins exhibited a surplus of low generation probability.

This clonotype was detected a few times. Its specificity is unknown. TCRdb ran MiXCR on the 5' RACE reads and lists one entry per CDR3 protein. Altogether under 450,000 distinct CDR3 sequences are present, approximately 17% being singletons, with the ten largest covering 9% to 15%. Trimming shortened V by 2 bases and J by 0 bases, and 17 bases separated the two germline ends. Germline CDR1 reads MNHEY; CDR2 reads SVGAGI. The CDR3 covers 17 residues. The TCR was taken from a man aged 50 or older in good health. Material: naive T cells sorted from blood. The chain couples TRBV6-5 to TRBJ2-7, with TRBD1 as a possible D gene (5 bases). The CDR3 DNA follows: TGTGCCAGCAGTTACACCCGCCCGGCAGGGATCTCCTACGAGCAGTACTTC. Translating gives CASSYTRPAGISYEQYF.